This note documents a single T cell receptor (beta chain) sequence. Its antigen is currently unknown. Repertoires were generated with immunoSEQ multiplex PCR, while TCRdb's copy carries only in-frame clones and drops some. The table lists approximately 15,000 clones, 70% to 85% of them singletons. Every patient had mismatch repair deficiency by PCR or immunohistochemistry. The TCR-sequenced patients were a few responders to pembrolizumab. The entry originates in a study of PD-1 blockade in mismatch repair-deficient tumors. The wider study: Enrolled about 2013-2017, patients had progressing, pretreated mismatch repair-deficient cancers of about a dozen types. Study results and caveats: Tumor-resident clones, often absent from pretreatment blood, expanded after pembrolizumab and then contracted.

The germline gives CDR1 SGHTA, CDR2 FQGNSA. Trimming removed 3 bases at V and 0 bases at J, with 12 bases between. The CDR3 length is 16 residues. The source is an adult with mismatch repair-deficient cancer. The rearrangement uses TRBV7-2 and TRBJ1-3; D may be TRBD1 (5 bases). Specimen: PBMCs, collected roughly 15 weeks after starting pembrolizumab. The CDR3 region has the DNA TGTGCCAGCAGCTTTACAGGCTTCAGCTCTGGAAACACCATATATTTT. Translation gives CASSFTGFSSGNTIYF.